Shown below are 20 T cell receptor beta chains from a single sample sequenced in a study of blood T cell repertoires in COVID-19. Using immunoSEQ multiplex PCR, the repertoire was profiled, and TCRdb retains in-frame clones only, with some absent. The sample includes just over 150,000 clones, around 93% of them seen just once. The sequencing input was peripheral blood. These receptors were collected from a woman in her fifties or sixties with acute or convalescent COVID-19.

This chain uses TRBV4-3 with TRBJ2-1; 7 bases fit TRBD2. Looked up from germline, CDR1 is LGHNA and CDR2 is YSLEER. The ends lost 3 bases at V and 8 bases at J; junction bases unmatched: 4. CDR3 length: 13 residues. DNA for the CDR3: TGCGCCAGCAGCCATTGGCGGGAGTATGAGCAGTTCTTC. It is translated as CASSHWREYEQFF.

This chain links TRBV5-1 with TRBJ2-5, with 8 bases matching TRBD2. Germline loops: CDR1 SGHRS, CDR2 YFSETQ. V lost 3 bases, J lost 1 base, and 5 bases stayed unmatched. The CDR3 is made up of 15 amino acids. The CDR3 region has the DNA TGCGCCAGCAGCTGGGGAGCGGGGGCCCAAGAGACCCAGTACTTC. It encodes CASSWGAGAQETQYF. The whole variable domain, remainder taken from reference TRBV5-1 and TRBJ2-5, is KAGVTQTPRYLIKTRGQQVTLSCSPISGHRSVSWYQQTPGQGLQFLFEYFSETQRNKGNFPGRFSGRQFSNSRSEMNVSTLELGDSALYLCASSWGAGAQETQYFGPGTRLLVL.

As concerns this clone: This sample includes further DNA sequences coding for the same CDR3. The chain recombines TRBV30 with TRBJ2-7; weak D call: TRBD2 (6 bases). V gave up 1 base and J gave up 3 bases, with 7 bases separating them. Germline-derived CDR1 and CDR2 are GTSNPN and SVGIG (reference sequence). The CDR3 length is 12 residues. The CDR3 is CAWSGAGYEQYF. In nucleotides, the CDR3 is TGTGCCTGGAGTGGAGCGGGCTACGAGCAGTACTTC.

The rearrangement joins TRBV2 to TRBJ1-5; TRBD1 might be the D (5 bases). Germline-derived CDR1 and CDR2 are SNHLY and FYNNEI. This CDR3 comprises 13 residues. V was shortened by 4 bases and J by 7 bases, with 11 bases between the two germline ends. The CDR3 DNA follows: TGTGCCAGCAGTGTGCAGCGGGACCAGCCCCAGCATTTT. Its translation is CASSVQRDQPQHF. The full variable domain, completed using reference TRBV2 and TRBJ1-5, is EPEVTQTPSHQVTQMGQEVILRCVPISNHLYFYWYRQILGQKVEFLVSFYNNEISEKSEIFDDQFSVERPDGSNFTLKIRSTKLEDSAMYFCASSVQRDQPQHFGDGTRLSIL.

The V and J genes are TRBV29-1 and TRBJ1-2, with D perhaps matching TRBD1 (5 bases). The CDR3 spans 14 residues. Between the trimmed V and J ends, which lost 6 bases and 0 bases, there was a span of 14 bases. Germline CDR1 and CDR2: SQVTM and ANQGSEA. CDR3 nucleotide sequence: TGCAGCGTCCAACAGGCTACCTCTAACTATGGCTACACCTTC. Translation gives CSVQQATSNYGYTF.

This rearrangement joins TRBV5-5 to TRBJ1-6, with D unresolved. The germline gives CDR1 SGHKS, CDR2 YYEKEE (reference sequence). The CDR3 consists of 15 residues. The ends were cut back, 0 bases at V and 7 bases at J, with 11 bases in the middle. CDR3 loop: CASSLAEVVNSPLHF. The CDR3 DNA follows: TGTGCCAGCAGCTTGGCCGAGGTCGTAAATTCACCCCTCCACTTT.

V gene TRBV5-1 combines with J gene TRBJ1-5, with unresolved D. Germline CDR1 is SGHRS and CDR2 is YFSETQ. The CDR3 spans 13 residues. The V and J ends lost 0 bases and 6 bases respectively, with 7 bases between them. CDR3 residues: CASSLGPSQPQHF. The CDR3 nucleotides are TGCGCCAGCAGCTTGGGTCCCTCTCAGCCCCAGCATTTT.

The CDR3 here is CASSLRGSTNYGYTF. In nucleotides, the CDR3 is TGTGCCAGCAGTTTAAGAGGGAGTACTAACTATGGCTACACCTTC. This rearrangement joins TRBV28 to TRBJ1-2, with no clear D. V was clipped by 2 bases and J by 0 bases, with 10 bases between them. Germline loops: CDR1 MDHEN, CDR2 SYDVKM. The CDR3 is made up of 15 amino acids.

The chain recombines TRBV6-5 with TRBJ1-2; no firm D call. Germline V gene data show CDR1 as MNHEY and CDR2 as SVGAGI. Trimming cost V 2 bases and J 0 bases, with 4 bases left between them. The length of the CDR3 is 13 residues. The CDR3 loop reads CASSYLSNYGYTF. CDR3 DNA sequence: TGTGCCAGCAGTTACCTTTCTAACTATGGCTACACCTTC.

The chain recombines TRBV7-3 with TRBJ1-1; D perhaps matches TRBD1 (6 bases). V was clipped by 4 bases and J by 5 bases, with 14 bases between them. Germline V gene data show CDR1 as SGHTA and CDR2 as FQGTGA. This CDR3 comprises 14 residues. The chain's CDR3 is CASSSLGGVTEAFF. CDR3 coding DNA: TGTGCCAGCAGCTCTTTAGGGGGGGTGACTGAAGCTTTCTTT.

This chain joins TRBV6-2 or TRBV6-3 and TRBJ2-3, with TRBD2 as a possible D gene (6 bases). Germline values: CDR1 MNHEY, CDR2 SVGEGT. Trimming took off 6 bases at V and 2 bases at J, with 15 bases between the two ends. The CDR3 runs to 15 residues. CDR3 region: CASSLRRVTTDTQYF. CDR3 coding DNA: TGTGCCAGCAGCCTAAGGAGGGTGACCACAGATACGCAGTATTTT.

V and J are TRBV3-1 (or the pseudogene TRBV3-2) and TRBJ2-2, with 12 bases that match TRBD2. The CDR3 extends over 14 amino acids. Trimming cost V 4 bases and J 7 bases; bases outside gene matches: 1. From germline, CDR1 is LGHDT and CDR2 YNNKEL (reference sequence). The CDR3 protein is CASSRLAGDGELFF. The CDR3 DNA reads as TGTGCCAGCAGCCGACTAGCGGGAGACGGGGAGCTGTTTTTT.

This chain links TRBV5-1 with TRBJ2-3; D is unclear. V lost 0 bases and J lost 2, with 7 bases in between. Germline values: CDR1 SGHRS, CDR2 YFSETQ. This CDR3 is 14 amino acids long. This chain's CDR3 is CASSLDRNTDTQYF. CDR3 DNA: TGCGCCAGCAGCTTGGACAGAAACACAGATACGCAGTATTTT.

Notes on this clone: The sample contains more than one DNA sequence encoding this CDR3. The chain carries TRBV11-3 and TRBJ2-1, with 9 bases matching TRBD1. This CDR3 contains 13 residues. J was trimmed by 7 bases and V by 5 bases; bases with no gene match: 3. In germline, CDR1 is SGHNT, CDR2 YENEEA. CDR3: CASSTDRGNEQFF. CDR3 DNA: TGTGCCAGCAGCACGGACAGGGGTAATGAGCAGTTCTTC.

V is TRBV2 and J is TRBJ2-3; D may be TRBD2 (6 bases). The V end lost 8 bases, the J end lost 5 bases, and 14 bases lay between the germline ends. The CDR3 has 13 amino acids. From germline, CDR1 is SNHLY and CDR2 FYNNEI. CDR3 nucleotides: TGTGCCAGCTATGCTAACGGGAGAGATACGCAGTATTTT. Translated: CASYANGRDTQYF.

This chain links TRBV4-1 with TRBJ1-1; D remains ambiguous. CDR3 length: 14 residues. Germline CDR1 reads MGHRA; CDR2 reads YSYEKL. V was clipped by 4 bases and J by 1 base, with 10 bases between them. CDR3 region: CASSPLGRNTEAFF. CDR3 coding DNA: TGCGCCAGCAGCCCCCTGGGGAGGAACACTGAAGCTTTCTTT.

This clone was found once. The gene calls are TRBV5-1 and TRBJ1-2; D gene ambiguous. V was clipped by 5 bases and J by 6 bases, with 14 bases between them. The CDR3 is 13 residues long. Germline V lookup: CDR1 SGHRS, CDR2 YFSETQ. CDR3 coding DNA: TGCGCCAGCAGAATTTTCCGGACTGATGGCTACACCTTC. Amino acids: CASRIFRTDGYTF.

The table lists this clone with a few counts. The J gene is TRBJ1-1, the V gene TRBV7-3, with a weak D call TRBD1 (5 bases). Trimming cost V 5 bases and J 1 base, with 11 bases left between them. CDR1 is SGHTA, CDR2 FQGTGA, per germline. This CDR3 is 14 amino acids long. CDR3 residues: CASSKQGANTEAFF. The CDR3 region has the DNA TGTGCCAGCAGCAAGCAGGGCGCGAACACTGAAGCTTTCTTT.

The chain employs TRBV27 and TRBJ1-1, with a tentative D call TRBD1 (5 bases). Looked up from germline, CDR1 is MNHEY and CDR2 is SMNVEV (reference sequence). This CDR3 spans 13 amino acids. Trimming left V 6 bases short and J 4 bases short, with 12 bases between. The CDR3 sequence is CASSQGVVTEAFF. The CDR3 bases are TGTGCCAGCAGCCAAGGGGTGGTCACTGAAGCTTTCTTT.

In DNA form, the CDR3 reads TGTGCCAGCCGGGAGACTAGCGGGGTTACAGATACGCAGTATTTT. Translated: CASRETSGVTDTQYF. The rearrangement links TRBV5-8 to TRBJ2-3; 11 bases are shared with TRBD2. The CDR3 is made up of 15 amino acids. Germline lookup yields CDR1 SGHTS and CDR2 YDEGEE. With 7 bases clipped from V and 3 bases from J, the junction kept 7 bases outside the gene matches.